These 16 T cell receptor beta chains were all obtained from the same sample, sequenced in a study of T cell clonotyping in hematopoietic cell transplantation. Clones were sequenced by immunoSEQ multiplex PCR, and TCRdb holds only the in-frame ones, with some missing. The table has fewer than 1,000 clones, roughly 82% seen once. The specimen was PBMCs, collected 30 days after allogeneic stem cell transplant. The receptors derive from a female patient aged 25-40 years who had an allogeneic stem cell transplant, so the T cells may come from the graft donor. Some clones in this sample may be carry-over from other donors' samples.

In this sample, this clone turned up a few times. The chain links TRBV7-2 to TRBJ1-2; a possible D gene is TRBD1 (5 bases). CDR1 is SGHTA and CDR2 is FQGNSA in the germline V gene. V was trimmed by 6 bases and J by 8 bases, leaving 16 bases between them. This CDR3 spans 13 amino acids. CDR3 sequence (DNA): TGTGCCAGCAGTGCTGCGATCTGGGACGGCTACACCTTC. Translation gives CASSAAIWDGYTF.

CDR3 coding DNA: TGTGCCATCAGTGAGTCTTTCCTAGGTAGTTTGTTCGCTTTCTTT. This encodes CAISESFLGSLFAFF. The chain links TRBV10-3 to TRBJ1-1; D gene unclear. The CDR3 runs to 15 residues. The V end was cut by 0 bases, the J end by 11 bases, with 19 bases between. Germline CDR1 is ENHRY and CDR2 is SYGVKD.

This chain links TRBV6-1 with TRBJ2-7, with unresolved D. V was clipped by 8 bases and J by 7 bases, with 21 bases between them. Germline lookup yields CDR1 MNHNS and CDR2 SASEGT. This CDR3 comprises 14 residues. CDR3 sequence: CASGSGSAQVEQYF. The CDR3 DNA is TGTGCCAGCGGCTCCGGGTCGGCCCAAGTAGAGCAGTACTTC.

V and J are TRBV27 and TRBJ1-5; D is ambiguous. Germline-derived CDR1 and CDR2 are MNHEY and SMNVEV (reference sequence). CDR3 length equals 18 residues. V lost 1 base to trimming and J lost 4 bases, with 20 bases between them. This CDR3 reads CASSLWLIHCSPNQPQHF. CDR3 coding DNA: TGTGCCAGCAGTTTATGGCTGATACATTGCAGTCCAAATCAGCCCCAGCATTTT.

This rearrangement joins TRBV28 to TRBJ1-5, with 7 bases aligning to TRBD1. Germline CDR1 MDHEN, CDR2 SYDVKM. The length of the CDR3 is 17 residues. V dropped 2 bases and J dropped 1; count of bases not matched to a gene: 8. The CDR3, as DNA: TGTGCCAGCAGTTTAAGTGGGGGGACAGCGAGCAATCAGCCCCAGCATTTT. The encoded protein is CASSLSGGTASNQPQHF. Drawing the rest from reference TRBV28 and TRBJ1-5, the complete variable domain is DVKVTQSSRYLVKRTGEKVFLECVQDMDHENMFWYRQDPGLGLRLIYFSYDVKMKEKGDIPEGYSVSREKKERFSLILESASTNQTSMYLCASSLSGGTASNQPQHFGDGTRLSIL.

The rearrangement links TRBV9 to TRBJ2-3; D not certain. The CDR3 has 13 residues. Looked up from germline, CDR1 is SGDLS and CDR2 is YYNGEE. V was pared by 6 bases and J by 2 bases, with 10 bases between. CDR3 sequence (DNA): TGTGCCAGCACCACTCCCCTCACAGATACGCAGTATTTT. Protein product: CASTTPLTDTQYF.

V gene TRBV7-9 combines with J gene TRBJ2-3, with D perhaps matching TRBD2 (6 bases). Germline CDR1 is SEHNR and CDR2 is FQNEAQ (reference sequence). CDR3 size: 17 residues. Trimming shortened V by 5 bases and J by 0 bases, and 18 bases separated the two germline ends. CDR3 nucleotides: TGTGCCAGCAGCCACCCCCGGGGGTATTCTAGCACAGATACGCAGTATTTT. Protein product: CASSHPRGYSSTDTQYF. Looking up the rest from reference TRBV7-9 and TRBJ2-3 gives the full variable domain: DTGVSQNPRHKITKRGQNVTFRCDPISEHNRLYWYRQTLGQGPEFLTYFQNEAQLEKSRLLSDRFSAERPKGSFSTLEIQRTEQGDSAMYLCASSHPRGYSSTDTQYFGPGTRLTVL.

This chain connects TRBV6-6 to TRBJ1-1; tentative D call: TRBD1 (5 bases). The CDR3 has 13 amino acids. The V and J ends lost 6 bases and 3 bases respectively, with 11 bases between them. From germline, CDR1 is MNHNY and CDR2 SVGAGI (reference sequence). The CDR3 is CASRTDLDTEAFF. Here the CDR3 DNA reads TGTGCCAGCAGGACAGACCTTGACACTGAAGCTTTCTTT.

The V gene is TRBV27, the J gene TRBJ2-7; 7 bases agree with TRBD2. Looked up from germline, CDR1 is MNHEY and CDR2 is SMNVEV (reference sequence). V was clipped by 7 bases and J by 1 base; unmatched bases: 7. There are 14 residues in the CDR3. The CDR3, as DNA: TGTGCCAGCATCCCCTGGGGGGGATCCTACGAGCAGTACTTC. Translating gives CASIPWGGSYEQYF.

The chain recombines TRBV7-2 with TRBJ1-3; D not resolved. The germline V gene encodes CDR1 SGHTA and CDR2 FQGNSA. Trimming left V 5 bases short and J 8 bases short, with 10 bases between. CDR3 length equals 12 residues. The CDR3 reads CASSLPAYTIYF. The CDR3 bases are TGTGCCAGCAGCCTACCCGCATACACCATATATTTT.

The DNA for the CDR3 is TGTGCCAGCAGCTCGGGGACAGTTACCTTAAATGAAAAACTGTTTTTT. Protein product: CASSSGTVTLNEKLFF. V is TRBV5-4 and J is TRBJ1-4; 7 bases fit TRBD1. Germline V gene sequence: CDR1 SGHNT, CDR2 YYREEE (reference sequence). With 3 bases clipped from V and 5 bases from J, the junction kept 10 bases outside the gene matches. The CDR3 spans 16 residues. Combining the CDR3 with reference TRBV5-4 and TRBJ1-4 gives the whole variable domain ETGVTQSPTHLIKTRGQQVTLRCSSQSGHNTVSWYQQALGQGPQFIFQYYREEENGRGNFPPRFSGLQFPNYSSELNVNALELDDSALYLCASSSGTVTLNEKLFFGSGTQLSVL.

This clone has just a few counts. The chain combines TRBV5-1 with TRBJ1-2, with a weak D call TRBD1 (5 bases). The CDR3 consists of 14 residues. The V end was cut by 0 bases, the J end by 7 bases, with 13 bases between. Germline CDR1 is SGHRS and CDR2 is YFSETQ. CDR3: CASSLDPGLGGYTF. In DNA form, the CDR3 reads TGCGCCAGCAGCTTGGATCCAGGGCTTGGTGGCTACACCTTC.

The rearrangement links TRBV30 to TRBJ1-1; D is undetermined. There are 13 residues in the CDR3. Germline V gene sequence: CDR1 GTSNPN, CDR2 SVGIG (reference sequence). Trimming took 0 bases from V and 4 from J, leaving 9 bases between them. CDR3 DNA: TGTGCCTGGAGTGTATCCAGAATCACTGAAGCTTTCTTT. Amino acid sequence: CAWSVSRITEAFF.

DNA for the CDR3: TGTGCCAGCAGCTTCCGGGACCCAAACACAGATACGCAGTATTTT. Residues: CASSFRDPNTDTQYF. The rearrangement joins TRBV7-2 to TRBJ2-3; D assignment may be TRBD1 or TRBD2 (5 bases each). Trimming cost V 3 bases and J 2 bases, with 12 bases left between them. The germline CDR1 and CDR2 sequences are SGHTA and FQGNSA. This CDR3 spans 15 amino acids.

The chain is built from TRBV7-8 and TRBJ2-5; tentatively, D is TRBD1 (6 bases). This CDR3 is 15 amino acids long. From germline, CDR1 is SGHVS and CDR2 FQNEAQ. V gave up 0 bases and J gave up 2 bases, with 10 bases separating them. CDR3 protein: CASSLARTVQETQYF. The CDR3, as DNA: TGTGCCAGCAGCTTAGCGAGGACAGTACAAGAGACCCAGTACTTC.

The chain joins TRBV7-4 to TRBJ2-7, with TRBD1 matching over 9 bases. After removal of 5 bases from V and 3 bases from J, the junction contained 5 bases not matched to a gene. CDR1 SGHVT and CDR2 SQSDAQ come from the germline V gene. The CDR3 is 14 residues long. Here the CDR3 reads CASSGPGQGYEQYF. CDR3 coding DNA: TGTGCCAGCAGCGGCCCGGGACAGGGCTACGAGCAGTACTTC.